This T cell receptor (beta chain) is from a study of T-cell memory formation after mild COVID-19. Study-level background: In these data, TCR clusters were largely donor specific.

The table lists this clonotype with many counts. Its target is not known. Study-level findings and limits: The second-wave clones peaking on day 37 were not confirmed as SARS-CoV-2-specific. CD4+ contracting clones were mainly CM and EM; CD8+ ones, EMRA.

TCRdb called the 5' RACE reads again in MiXCR, with one record for every CDR3 protein. Found here are 450,000 to 700,000 distinct CDR3 sequences, about a sixth of them singletons; the top ten hold around 13%. Germline CDR1 is SGHDT and CDR2 is YYEEEE. This CDR3 has 13 amino acids. V lost 3 bases, J lost 0 bases, and 6 bases lay in between. Source material: PBMCs or a T cell subset sorted from them (not recorded which). The V and J genes are TRBV5-6 and TRBJ1-1; D not certain. This clonotype was obtained from an adult woman who had mild COVID-19 (a few samples of this study predate the infection). Cell type and time point are not known. The CDR3 protein is CASSSQMNTEAFF. The CDR3 bases are TGTGCCAGCAGCTCCCAGATGAACACTGAAGCTTTCTTT.